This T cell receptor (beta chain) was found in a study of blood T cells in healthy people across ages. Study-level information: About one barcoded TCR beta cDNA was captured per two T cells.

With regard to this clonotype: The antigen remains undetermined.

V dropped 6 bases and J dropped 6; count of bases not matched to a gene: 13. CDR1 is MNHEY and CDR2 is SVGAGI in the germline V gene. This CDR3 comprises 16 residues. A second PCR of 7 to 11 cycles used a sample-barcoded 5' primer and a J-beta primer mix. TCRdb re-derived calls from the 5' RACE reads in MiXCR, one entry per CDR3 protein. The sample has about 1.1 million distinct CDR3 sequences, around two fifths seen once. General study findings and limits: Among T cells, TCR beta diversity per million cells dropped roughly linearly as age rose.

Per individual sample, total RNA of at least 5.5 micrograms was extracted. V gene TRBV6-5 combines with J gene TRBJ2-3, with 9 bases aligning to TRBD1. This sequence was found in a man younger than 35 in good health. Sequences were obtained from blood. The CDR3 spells CASSPAPGQGTDTQYF. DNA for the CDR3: TGTGCCAGCAGCCCAGCTCCGGGACAGGGAACCGATACGCAGTATTTT.